These 2 T cell receptor beta chains originate from one sample sequenced in a study of CD8 T cells in ankylosing spondylitis. Study results and limitations: A TCR beta motif of several highly homologous variants seemed to mark ankylosing spondylitis blood.

TCRdb reprocessed the 5' RACE reads via MiXCR and lists one record per CDR3 protein. The table shows fewer than 450,000 distinct CDR3 sequences, with 17% occurring only once. Their specific antigens are unknown. Sequenced input: blood, either unsorted or a sorted T cell fraction (not recorded which). The source of these receptors is a male donor with ankylosing spondylitis.

This clonotype is a singleton in its sample. The gene calls are TRBV18 and TRBJ2-4; no firm D call. Germline CDR1 and CDR2: KGHSH and LQKENI. This CDR3 has 14 amino acids. V gave up 5 bases and J gave up 1 base, with 9 bases separating them. DNA for the CDR3: TGTGCCAGCTCATCTAACACGGCCAAAAACATTCAGTACTTC. Its protein is CASSSNTAKNIQYF.

V gene TRBV12-3 or TRBV12-4 combines with J gene TRBJ2-3, with TRBD2 as a possible D gene (6 bases). The V and J ends lost 5 bases and 0 bases respectively, with 12 bases between them. This CDR3 region has 15 residues. The CDR3 DNA reads TGTGCCAGCAGTCAAAGCGGGTCTAGCACAGATACGCAGTATTTT. Translated, it gives CASSQSGSSTDTQYF.